The 5 T cell receptor beta chains listed next were all sequenced from one sample in a study of shared clonotypes between healthy human individuals. Measured with immunoSEQ multiplex PCR; TCRdb has only the in-frame clones, and not every one. The sample lists hundreds of thousands of clones; about 91% were seen once. The naive CD8 fraction comprised CD45RO-negative cells positively selected for CCR7 and excluded terminally differentiated effector memory CD45RA+ cells. The specimen was naive CD8+ T cells sorted from blood. All receptors come from a man between 25 and 39 years old in good health.

This clone was observed once. The chain is built from TRBV6-1 and TRBJ2-1; the D is unclear. Germline CDR1 and CDR2: MNHNS and SASEGT. Deletions cut 1 base from V and 5 bases from J, with 12 bases between. This CDR3 has 15 residues. The CDR3 loop is CASSEVGMLDNEQFF. In DNA, the CDR3 is TGTGCCAGCAGTGAAGTGGGGATGTTGGACAATGAGCAGTTCTTC.

The chain has TRBV11-2 and TRBJ2-5; D possibly corresponds to TRBD1 (5 bases). Germline lookup yields CDR1 SGHAT and CDR2 FQNNGV. Trimming pared 1 base from V and 3 bases from J, leaving 6 bases between. The CDR3 has 13 amino acids. In DNA, the CDR3 is TGTGCCAGCAGCTTAGCAGGGAAAGAGACCCAGTACTTC. Its protein product is CASSLAGKETQYF.

Notes on this clone: The sample holds other DNA sequences that translate to the same CDR3. The CDR3 reads CASSQGLAGYEQYF. In nucleotides, the CDR3 is TGTGCCAGCAGTCAAGGACTAGCGGGGTACGAGCAGTACTTC. The rearrangement joins TRBV27 to TRBJ2-7; 12 bases are a match to TRBD2. The CDR3 length is 14 residues. The germline V gene has CDR1 MNHEY and CDR2 SMNVEV (reference sequence). V trimming: 5 bases; J trimming: 4 bases; junction bases outside the gene matches: 3.

This rearrangement joins TRBV11-2 to TRBJ1-3; no clear D gene. V was cut by 2 bases and J by 1 base, with 9 bases left in between. The germline V gene has CDR1 SGHAT and CDR2 FQNNGV. This CDR3 contains 15 residues. DNA for the CDR3: TGTGCCAGCAGCTTATTCGGGAATTCTGGAAACACCATATATTTT. Encoded protein: CASSLFGNSGNTIYF.

V gene TRBV7-9 combines with J gene TRBJ2-2; tentative D call: TRBD1 (5 bases). Deletions cut 5 bases from V and 1 base from J, with 11 bases between. Germline V lookup: CDR1 SEHNR, CDR2 FQNEAQ (reference sequence). The length of the CDR3 is 15 residues. CDR3 protein: CASSPVTGNTGELFF. DNA for the CDR3: TGTGCCAGCAGCCCTGTAACAGGGAACACCGGGGAGCTGTTTTTT.